The 8 T cell receptor beta chains in this list originate from one sample, sequenced in a study of blood T cell repertoires in COVID-19 (dated by TCRdb to the early 2020s). The method was the immunoSEQ multiplex PCR assay. Sourced from immuneACCESS, this table was stored by TCRdb with only in-frame sequences that have V and J called. A share of the clones is absent; for the studies checked, an unresolved V gene accounts for under half, and the remainder has no known explanation. For this sample the table gives about 320,000 clones, of which about nine tenths were detected only once. Under 11% of the sample goes to the ten largest clones. The sequenced sample consisted of PBMCs or T cells enriched from blood (not recorded which). Receptors were obtained from a woman in her late teens or twenties who had recovered from COVID-19.

The chain employs TRBV9 and TRBJ1-1; D remains unclear. V shed 1 base and J shed 2 bases, with 3 bases lying between them. CDR3 size: 12 residues. Germline CDR1 is SGDLS and CDR2 is YYNGEE. The CDR3 here is CASSVSNTEAFF. Here the CDR3 DNA reads TGTGCCAGCAGCGTATCAAACACTGAAGCTTTCTTT.

The rearrangement joins TRBV4-1 to TRBJ1-4; D is ambiguous. Germline assignment: CDR1 MGHRA and CDR2 YSYEKL. The CDR3 extends over 14 amino acids. Trimming removed 1 base from V and 5 bases from J, with 8 bases in between. CDR3 amino acids: CASSQGRLNEKLFF. CDR3 nucleotide sequence: TGCGCCAGCAGCCAAGGGCGGCTAAATGAAAAACTGTTTTTT.

This sequence joins TRBV10-3 and TRBJ2-3; TRBD2 agrees at 11 bases. This CDR3 has 16 residues. The V segment lost 2 bases and the J segment 2 bases; nucleotides outside the gene matches: 3. Germline V lookup: CDR1 ENHRY, CDR2 SYGVKD. CDR3 nucleotide sequence: TGTGCCATCAGTGAGGGGACTAGCGGTCCCACAGATACGCAGTATTTT. It encodes CAISEGTSGPTDTQYF.

Comments on this clone: This CDR3 is also generated by other DNA sequences in the sample. The chain recombines TRBV2 with TRBJ1-5; D is perhaps TRBD1 (5 bases). V was pared by 6 bases and J by 0 bases, with 9 bases between. This CDR3 contains 14 residues. Germline assignment: CDR1 SNHLY and CDR2 FYNNEI. The DNA of the CDR3 is TGTGCCAGCAGCCCGACAGATAGCAATCAGCCCCAGCATTTT. It encodes CASSPTDSNQPQHF.

The chain uses TRBV4-1 and TRBJ2-6, with TRBD2 identical over 12 bases. The ends lost 4 bases at V and 0 bases at J; junction bases unmatched: 7. This CDR3 spans 19 amino acids. Per germline, CDR1 MGHRA and CDR2 YSYEKL. In nucleotides, the CDR3 is TGCGCCAGCAGCCCCCTATTACTAGCGGGGGGCTCTGGGGCCAACGTCCTGACTTTC. Its protein is CASSPLLLAGGSGANVLTF.

Remarks on this clone: Other DNA sequences within the sample encode an identical CDR3. This chain uses TRBV12-3 or TRBV12-4 with TRBJ1-1; a weak D match, TRBD1 (6 bases). This CDR3 region has 13 residues. The germline V and J ends were trimmed by 5 bases and 4 bases, with 11 bases remaining between them. The CDR3 DNA is TGTGCCAGCAGTCTGGGGGCGCGCACTGAAGCTTTCTTT. Translating gives CASSLGARTEAFF.

This sequence joins TRBV6-5 and TRBJ1-2, with D possibly TRBD1 on 6 matching bases. V shed 0 bases and J shed 4 bases, with 12 bases lying between them. This CDR3 is built from 15 residues. Germline loops: CDR1 MNHEY, CDR2 SVGAGI. Here the CDR3 reads CASSYSPGVPYGYTF. The CDR3 DNA is TGTGCCAGCAGTTACTCGCCAGGGGTCCCCTATGGCTACACCTTC.

DNA of the CDR3: TGTGCCAGTAGTATCATGGGACAGGCAAACTACGAGCAGTACTTC. Translation: CASSIMGQANYEQYF. The chain joins TRBV19 to TRBJ2-7, with 8 bases fitting TRBD1. V trimming: 3 bases; J trimming: 3 bases; junction bases outside the gene matches: 7. Looked up from germline, CDR1 is LNHDA and CDR2 is SQIVND (reference sequence). The CDR3 runs to 15 residues.